These 25 T cell receptor beta chains were sequenced from one sample in a study of cytotoxic CD8 clonotypes in ibrutinib-treated CLL. TCRdb's table, derived via immunoSEQ multiplex PCR, lists solely in-frame clones and lacks some. This sample has tens of thousands of clones; 55% to 70% occur once, and the top ten carry roughly 20%. The sequencing here drew on PBMCs, taken after 24 months of ibrutinib treatment. These receptors were obtained from a human donor with chronic lymphocytic leukemia.

CDR3 coding DNA: TGTGCCAGCATGCGAACGGACGAGCAGGCGGGGGACACCGGGGAGCTGTTTTTT. Its translation is CASMRTDEQAGDTGELFF. The chain joins TRBV6-4 to TRBJ2-2; 7 bases agree with TRBD2. The CDR3 length is 18 residues. Germline trimming cut 7 bases from V and 3 bases from J; bases unmatched to any gene: 17. Per germline, CDR1 MRHNA and CDR2 SNTAGT.

V gene TRBV12-2 combines with J gene TRBJ1-2. TRBV12-2 is reported as a pseudogene. The CDR3 totals 15 residues. CDR3 DNA: TGTGCAAGTCGCTTGGGGCCTAGGGCCCGGGAAGGCTACACCTTC. Amino acids: CASRLGPRAREGYTF.

The J gene is TRBJ2-7, the V gene TRBV2; possible D gene TRBD2, 7 bases. With 8 bases removed from V and 2 bases from J, the gap between germline ends came to 16 bases. CDR1 SNHLY and CDR2 FYNNEI come from the germline V gene. The CDR3 is made up of 14 amino acids. This CDR3 reads CASGGLAVTYEQYF. DNA of the CDR3: TGTGCCAGCGGGGGGCTAGCGGTGACCTACGAGCAGTACTTC.

This clone was observed a few times. The V and J genes are TRBV2 and TRBJ1-5; D may be TRBD1 (6 bases). V dropped 6 bases and J dropped 2 bases, with 11 bases sitting between them. In germline, CDR1 is SNHLY, CDR2 FYNNEI. This CDR3 is built from 14 residues. CDR3 nucleotide sequence: TGTGCCAGCAGCCTTAACAGGGGCAATCAGCCCCAGCATTTT. Its translation is CASSLNRGNQPQHF.

V gene TRBV19 combines with J gene TRBJ2-3; the match to TRBD2 covers 8 bases. The germline V gene has CDR1 LNHDA and CDR2 SQIVND (reference sequence). J gave up 6 bases and V 5 bases, and 4 bases lay outside the gene matches. CDR3 length: 13 residues. CDR3 nucleotides: TGTGCCAGTAGTGCTCTAGCGGGTGATACGCAGTATTTT. This codes for CASSALAGDTQYF.

The CDR3 region is CASSEDIAYGYTF. The CDR3 DNA is TGTGCCAGCAGTGAAGATATAGCCTATGGCTACACCTTC. The V call is TRBV6-1, the J call TRBJ1-2; D remains ambiguous. Trimming took off 1 base at V and 4 bases at J, with 7 bases between the two ends. The germline gives CDR1 MNHNS, CDR2 SASEGT. The CDR3 consists of 13 residues.

V gene TRBV19 combines with J gene TRBJ2-1, with TRBD2 identical over 11 bases. The J segment lost 8 bases and the V segment lost 8 bases, leaving 14 bases of the junction unmatched. CDR1 is LNHDA and CDR2 is SQIVND in the germline V gene (reference sequence). The CDR3 covers 16 residues. The CDR3 sequence: CASGGRASGGSDEQFF. Here the CDR3 DNA reads TGTGCCAGTGGCGGGCGGGCTAGCGGGGGGTCCGATGAGCAGTTCTTC.

Only a few counts were recorded for this clone. This chain links TRBV7-8 with TRBJ1-1, with 7 bases lining up with TRBD1. J was trimmed by 11 bases and V by 3 bases; bases with no gene match: 9. Germline V CDR1 and CDR2: SGHVS, FQNEAQ. The CDR3 is 13 residues long. The CDR3: CASSFPSTGRAFF. CDR3 coding DNA: TGTGCCAGCAGCTTCCCTTCGACAGGGCGGGCTTTCTTT.

This clone was seen only a few times. CDR3: CASSSSGTGAHEQYF. The CDR3 nucleotides are TGTGCCAGCAGCTCTTCCGGGACAGGGGCGCACGAGCAGTACTTC. V gene TRBV7-9 combines with J gene TRBJ2-7, with 10 bases fitting TRBD1. V was clipped by 4 bases and J by 5 bases; unmatched bases: 8. This CDR3 region has 15 residues. The germline CDR1 and CDR2 sequences are SEHNR and FQNEAQ (reference sequence). Drawing the rest from reference TRBV7-9 and TRBJ2-7, the complete variable domain is DTGVSQNPRHKITKRGQNVTFRCDPISEHNRLYWYRQTLGQGPEFLTYFQNEAQLEKSRLLSDRFSAERPKGSFSTLEIQRTEQGDSAMYLCASSSSGTGAHEQYFGPGTRLTVT.

V is TRBV6-1 and J is TRBJ2-6; D may be TRBD1 or TRBD2 (5 bases each). The CDR3 length is 19 residues. The germline gives CDR1 MNHNS, CDR2 SASEGT. Trimming pared 2 bases from V and 0 bases from J, leaving 17 bases between. The CDR3 DNA sequence: TGTGCCAGCAGTGAAACCGGGACGGGATCCTACTCTGGGGCCAACGTCCTGACTTTC. Protein product: CASSETGTGSYSGANVLTF.

This sequence joins TRBV11-3 and TRBJ1-6, with a tentative D call TRBD1 (6 bases). Trimming removed 4 bases from V and 7 bases from J, with 8 bases in between. This CDR3 spans 13 amino acids. The germline V gene encodes CDR1 SGHNT and CDR2 YENEEA. DNA for the CDR3: TGTGCCAGCAGCTCCGGACAGAATTCACCCCTCCACTTT. Translating it yields CASSSGQNSPLHF.

The chain carries TRBV28 and TRBJ2-1; D may match TRBD1 or TRBD2 (5 bases each). This CDR3 comprises 19 residues. Trimming removed 3 bases at V and 7 bases at J, with 28 bases between. Germline values: CDR1 MDHEN, CDR2 SYDVKM. DNA of the CDR3: TGTGCCAGCAGTTTTGATCCTATCAAGGGGACCGAACCGGGGAATGAGCAGTTCTTC. This codes for CASSFDPIKGTEPGNEQFF.

J is TRBJ2-7 and V is TRBV11-1, with D possibly being TRBD2 (5 bases). Trimming took off 4 bases at V and 0 bases at J, with 13 bases between the two ends. Germline lookup yields CDR1 SGHAT and CDR2 FQDESV (reference sequence). The CDR3 is made up of 15 amino acids. The DNA for the CDR3 is TGTGCCAGCAGCTCCTTAATTGGGAGCTCCTACGAGCAGTACTTC. Its translation is CASSSLIGSSYEQYF. The variable domain in full, completed from reference TRBV11-1 and TRBJ2-7, reads EAEVAQSPRYKITEKSQAVAFWCDPISGHATLYWYRQILGQGPELLVQFQDESVVDDSQLPKDRFSAERLKGVDSTLKIQPAELGDSAMYLCASSSLIGSSYEQYFGPGTRLTVT.

The V call is TRBV28, the J call TRBJ1-2; 7 bases agree with TRBD1. The CDR3 totals 15 residues. In germline, CDR1 is MDHEN, CDR2 SYDVKM. V gave up 9 bases and J gave up 0 bases; unmatched junction bases: 10. CDR3 DNA: TGTGCCAGTATCAAACTCGGGACAGCTAACTATGGCTACACCTTC. This translates into CASIKLGTANYGYTF.

The V and J genes are TRBV19 and TRBJ1-6, with D possibly being TRBD1 (6 bases). Trimming pared 10 bases from V and 5 bases from J, leaving 12 bases between. Per germline, CDR1 LNHDA and CDR2 SQIVND (reference sequence). CDR3 size: 13 residues. CDR3 loop: CAKKGQDNSPLHF. The DNA for the CDR3 is TGTGCCAAAAAGGGACAAGATAATTCACCCCTCCACTTT.

In DNA, the CDR3 is TGTGCCAGCAGCGACCTCGGGGGCACGCAGTATTTT. Translating gives CASSDLGGTQYF. The chain employs TRBV9 and TRBJ2-3; D may match TRBD1 or TRBD2 (6 bases each). The CDR3 has 12 amino acids. CDR1 SGDLS and CDR2 YYNGEE come from the germline V gene. V was trimmed by 3 bases and J by 9 bases, leaving 11 bases between them.

This chain uses TRBV5-1 with TRBJ2-5; TRBD2 agrees at 9 bases. V dropped 3 bases and J dropped 5; count of bases not matched to a gene: 14. The length of the CDR3 is 17 residues. Germline loops: CDR1 SGHRS, CDR2 YFSETQ. The CDR3 DNA is TGCGCCAGCAGCTCCGTGGGCGGCTCTAGCGGGGTTGAGACCCAGTACTTC. Its protein is CASSSVGGSSGVETQYF.

Concerning this clone: This clone may be a read error of a much larger clone one base away. Other DNA variants within this sample encode the same CDR3. The V gene is TRBV6-5, the J gene TRBJ2-3; TRBD2 aligns across 7 bases. The CDR3 has 15 residues. Per germline, CDR1 MNHEY and CDR2 SVGAGI. Here the CDR3 DNA reads TGTGCCAGCAGTTACGGGGCTAGCGGCACAGATACACAGTATTTT. It is translated as CASSYGASGTDTQYF.

The chain employs TRBV16 and TRBJ1-2; 7 positions agree with TRBD1. CDR3 size: 15 residues. Losses at the gene ends were 2 bases for V and 2 bases for J; bases not matched to a gene: 5. From germline, CDR1 is KGHSY and CDR2 FQNENV. The CDR3 protein is CASSQTQQGNYGYTF. CDR3 in DNA: TGTGCCAGCAGCCAAACCCAACAGGGGAACTATGGCTACACCTTC.

The V gene is TRBV6-6, the J gene TRBJ2-6, with D unclear. V was pared by 6 bases and J by 0 bases, with 6 bases between. Germline V lookup: CDR1 MNHNY, CDR2 SVGAGI (reference sequence). This CDR3 comprises 14 residues. The CDR3 loop reads CASSKISGANVLTF. The CDR3 region has the DNA TGTGCCAGCAGCAAAATCTCTGGGGCCAACGTCCTGACTTTC.

The chain has TRBV7-9 and TRBJ1-1, with D perhaps matching TRBD1 (6 bases). In germline, CDR1 is SEHNR, CDR2 FQNEAQ (reference sequence). The CDR3 loop spans 13 amino acids. Between the trimmed V and J ends, which lost 3 bases and 7 bases, there was a span of 12 bases. CDR3 sequence: CASSFGGPGEAFF. DNA for the CDR3: TGTGCCAGCAGCTTCGGGGGCCCCGGTGAAGCTTTCTTT.

In DNA form, the CDR3 reads TGTGCCAGCAGCCCCTCCGCGGGAGGGTACGAGCAGTACTTC. This codes for CASSPSAGGYEQYF. The genes are TRBV7-3 and TRBJ2-7; 9 positions agree with TRBD2. Per germline, CDR1 SGHTA and CDR2 FQGTGA. The V and J ends lost 5 bases and 4 bases, in that order; junction bases with no gene match: 6. The CDR3 sequence is 14 residues long.

The sample holds one count of this clone. The chain combines TRBV9 with TRBJ2-1, with 7 positions matching TRBD2. Germline lookup yields CDR1 SGDLS and CDR2 YYNGEE. Unmatched junction bases numbered 5, after V lost 3 bases and J lost 5 bases. This CDR3 contains 14 residues. CDR3: CASSERGSHNEQFF. The CDR3 DNA reads TGTGCCAGCAGCGAACGCGGGAGTCACAATGAGCAGTTCTTC.

This chain uses TRBV5-1 with TRBJ2-1; D unresolved. The CDR3 contains 15 residues. Deletions cut 1 base from V and 3 bases from J, with 11 bases between. CDR1 and CDR2 (germline): SGHRS, YFSETQ. The CDR3 nucleotides are TGCGCCAGCAGCTTGTTCGGGCTGGTCTACAATGAGCAGTTCTTC. Translating it yields CASSLFGLVYNEQFF.

The CDR3 protein is CASSLSGPYYGYTF. The CDR3 DNA is TGTGCCAGCAGTTTATCCGGGCCCTACTATGGCTACACCTTC. This chain joins TRBV6-6 and TRBJ1-2; no definite D call. V lost 4 bases and J 3 bases, leaving 12 bases between the germline ends. Germline assignment: CDR1 MNHNY and CDR2 SVGAGI (reference sequence). The CDR3 consists of 14 residues.